The present entry profiles one T cell receptor beta chain with its context. The antigen remains undetermined. The entry originates in a study of beta chain features in type 1 diabetes. The sequenced template was cDNA made from the entire isolated RNA. The repertoire was sequenced with immunoSEQ multiplex PCR; TCRdb's copy has only in-frame clones and lacks some. The sample lists almost 350,000 clones, 8% occurring once. Study observations and caveats: The influence of HLA type on TCRB rearrangement stayed undetermined. Comparison showed that naive, central memory and Treg TCRB repertoires appeared more similar among patients than among healthy donors.

Each sorted fraction was over 95% pure. The V gene's germline CDR1 is MNHNS and CDR2 SASEGT. The CDR3 contains 15 residues. J gave up 5 bases and V 7 bases, and 8 bases lay outside the gene matches. The chain is built from TRBV6-1 and TRBJ1-5, with 10 nucleotides matching TRBD1. This receptor was identified in a woman between 18 and 29 years old in good health. The sequencing input was central memory CD4+ T cells from blood. CDR3 bases: TGTGCCAGCAACTCGGGACAGGGGTGGGATCAGCCCCAGCATTTT. Encoded protein: CASNSGQGWDQPQHF.